These 13 T cell receptor beta chains originate from one sample sequenced in a study of blood T cell repertoires in COVID-19. Clones were read by immunoSEQ multiplex PCR, and TCRdb kept only the in-frame ones, dropping some. The repertoire holds roughly 100,000 clones, with 80% to 90% as singletons. Specimen: peripheral blood. These receptors all come from a man aged 45-65 years with acute or convalescent COVID-19.

The J gene is TRBJ1-4, the V gene TRBV30, with a weak D call TRBD1 (6 bases). From germline, CDR1 is GTSNPN and CDR2 SVGIG (reference sequence). V was cut by 4 bases and J by 7 bases, with 16 bases left in between. The length of the CDR3 is 14 residues. For the CDR3, the DNA is TGTGCCTGGAACCGCAGGGGACGAGGTGAAAAACTGTTTTTT. This translates into CAWNRRGRGEKLFF.

This clone showed up just once. The V and J genes are TRBV28 and TRBJ2-3; the D gene is possibly TRBD1 (5 bases). This CDR3 has 14 amino acids. V was cut by 5 bases and J by 7 bases, with 16 bases left in between. Germline V lookup: CDR1 MDHEN, CDR2 SYDVKM. CDR3 loop: CASSPNSVDNTQYF. The CDR3 nucleotides are TGTGCCAGCAGTCCGAATTCGGTGGACAATACGCAGTATTTT.

The chain uses TRBV6-1 and TRBJ2-3; TRBD2 is a possible D gene (6 bases). The V end was cut by 1 base, the J end by 10 bases, with 12 bases between. This CDR3 contains 13 residues. The germline gives CDR1 MNHNS, CDR2 SASEGT. CDR3 residues: CASSEGPGGSQYF. In DNA form, the CDR3 reads TGTGCCAGCAGTGAAGGCCCCGGGGGATCGCAGTATTTT.

This rearrangement joins TRBV18 to TRBJ2-4; perhaps TRBD2 as D (5 bases). Trimming took 5 bases from V and 6 from J, leaving 11 bases between them. This CDR3 contains 13 residues. Germline loops: CDR1 KGHSH, CDR2 LQKENI. This chain's CDR3 is CASSGSEGNIQYF. In nucleotides, the CDR3 is TGTGCCAGCTCAGGGAGTGAGGGAAACATTCAGTACTTC.

This clone has just a few counts. The chain joins TRBV7-8 to TRBJ2-2, with D unclear. The CDR3 is 14 residues long. V shed 1 base and J shed 1 base, with 4 bases lying between them. The germline V gene encodes CDR1 SGHVS and CDR2 FQNEAQ. The CDR3 spells CASSLELNTGELFF. CDR3 DNA: TGTGCCAGCAGCTTAGAGCTGAACACCGGGGAGCTGTTTTTT.

Written as DNA, the CDR3 is TGTGCCAGCGTGGTGCAGGGAAAGTTCCAAGGCTACACCTTC. This gives the protein CASVVQGKFQGYTF. The V gene is TRBV28, the J gene TRBJ1-2; a weak D match, TRBD1 (5 bases). The CDR3 loop spans 14 amino acids. V was cut by 8 bases and J by 8 bases, with 21 bases left in between. Germline CDR1 reads MDHEN; CDR2 reads SYDVKM.

This rearrangement joins TRBV28 to TRBJ2-1; weak D call: TRBD2 (5 bases). Deletions cut 4 bases from V and 7 bases from J, with 8 bases between. The CDR3 loop spans 12 amino acids. CDR1 and CDR2 (germline): MDHEN, SYDVKM. CDR3: CASSSRRNEQFF. DNA of the CDR3: TGTGCCAGCAGTTCTAGGAGGAATGAGCAGTTCTTC.

The chain carries TRBV6-1 and TRBJ2-2; maybe TRBD1 (7 bases). Trimming removed 2 bases at V and 10 bases at J, with 17 bases between. The CDR3 contains 15 residues. Germline values: CDR1 MNHNS, CDR2 SASEGT. The CDR3 sequence: CASSEFQGGGAELFF. In DNA, the CDR3 is TGTGCCAGCAGTGAATTCCAGGGGGGCGGGGCGGAGCTGTTTTTT.

The chain combines TRBV5-1 with TRBJ2-2; 9 nucleotides line up with TRBD2. CDR1 is SGHRS, CDR2 YFSETQ, per germline. Unmatched junction bases numbered 9, after V lost 0 bases and J lost 6 bases. The CDR3 consists of 17 residues. The CDR3 spells CASSLEGGRAVPGELFF. The DNA of the CDR3 is TGCGCCAGCAGCTTGGAGGGCGGGAGGGCCGTTCCCGGGGAGCTGTTTTTT.

J is TRBJ2-5 and V is TRBV6-5; D gene uncertain. The CDR3 is made up of 13 amino acids. Trimming left V 0 bases short and J 4 bases short, with 6 bases between. CDR1 is MNHEY, CDR2 SVGAGI, per germline. The CDR3, as DNA: TGTGCCAGCAGTTACTCGTACAGAGAGACCCAGTACTTC. Residues: CASSYSYRETQYF.

There are a few counts of this clone. CDR3 sequence reads: CTSSHLPHIHINEQFF. The DNA of the CDR3 is TGCACCAGCAGCCACCTCCCCCACATACACATCAATGAGCAGTTCTTC. The V and J genes are TRBV1 and TRBJ2-1; the tabulated D call, TRBD1, remains unverified against the DNA. TRBV1 is annotated as a pseudogene. The CDR3 length is 16 residues.

CDR3 in amino acids: CASSPAAGTDTQYF. The CDR3, as DNA: TGTGCCAGCAGCCCGGCGGCCGGAACAGATACGCAGTATTTT. The rearrangement joins TRBV4-2 to TRBJ2-3, with unresolved D. The V end lost 4 bases, the J end lost 3 bases, and 11 bases lay between the germline ends. The CDR3 is 14 amino acids. Per the germline V gene, CDR1 is LGHNA and CDR2 is YNFKEQ.

The chain links TRBV2 to TRBJ2-7; D gene ambiguous. Germline V lookup: CDR1 SNHLY, CDR2 FYNNEI. V was pared by 4 bases and J by 4 bases, with 11 bases between. The CDR3 is made up of 13 amino acids. CDR3 in amino acids: CASSVRQDYEQYF. CDR3 in DNA: TGTGCCAGCAGTGTTAGGCAGGATTACGAGCAGTACTTC.